Each of the 8 T cell receptor beta chains below was sequenced from the same sample in a study of T-cell reconstitution after alpha-beta-depleted transplantation in children. Unique molecular identifiers were incorporated during preparation of the TCRbeta library. TCRdb called the PCR reads again in MiXCR, with one record for every CDR3 protein. The repertoire holds about 180,000 distinct CDR3 sequences, with 11% as singletons. The material sequenced was PBMCs, taken before TCRalphabeta/CD19-depleted stem cell transplant. The receptors shown here come from a boy aged 2 to 10 with acute myeloid leukemia, due to receive a stem cell transplant.

This chain links TRBV2 with TRBJ1-1; D is undetermined. The germline V gene encodes CDR1 SNHLY and CDR2 FYNNEI. This CDR3 is 15 amino acids long. V dropped 6 bases and J dropped 0 bases, with 14 bases sitting between them. Here the CDR3 reads CASSAGSGVNTEAFF. In DNA, the CDR3 is TGTGCCAGCAGCGCTGGTAGTGGGGTGAACACTGAAGCTTTCTTT.

The sample holds many counts of this clonotype. Without the conserved terminal phenylalanine or tryptophan, this CDR3 likely stems from a read error. The DNA is left out, because the CDR3 cannot be placed on it with certainty; the CDR3 is given as TCRdb lists it. V gene TRBV20-1 combines with J gene TRBJ2-1; the table's TRBD2 call for D was not verified on the DNA. Counting both end residues, the CDR3 totals 12 amino acids. Germline CDR1 is DFQATT and CDR2 is SNEGSKA (reference sequence). Here the CDR3 reads CSASTGTSGGTT.

This clonotype was recorded many times. The chain carries TRBV9 and TRBJ1-2, with 7 bases identical to TRBD1. The CDR3 totals 15 residues. V trimming: 4 bases; J trimming: 5 bases; junction bases outside the gene matches: 11. Germline lookup yields CDR1 SGDLS and CDR2 YYNGEE. This CDR3 reads CASSLFRTGGYGYTF. The CDR3 coding sequence is TGTGCCAGCAGCTTATTTAGGACAGGCGGATATGGCTACACCTTC.

This clonotype has ten or more counts. The V gene is TRBV20-1, the J gene TRBJ1-1; 7 bases line up with TRBD1. V lost 3 bases to trimming and J lost 1 base; unmatched junction nucleotides: 2. The CDR3 contains 13 residues. Germline V CDR1 and CDR2: DFQATT, SNEGSKA (reference sequence). The DNA for the CDR3 is TGCAGTGCTAGCTGGACAGGGAACACTGAAGCTTTCTTT. Translating it yields CSASWTGNTEAFF.

Many counts were recorded for this clonotype. The V gene is TRBV12-3 or TRBV12-4, the J gene TRBJ2-3; tentative D call: TRBD1 (6 bases). The V gene lost 2 bases and the J gene lost 1 base, with 7 bases spanning the gap. This CDR3 region has 14 residues. CDR3 DNA: TGTGCCAGCAGTTTATCAGGGGGCACAGATACGCAGTATTTT. This sequence encodes CASSLSGGTDTQYF.

Ten or more counts support this clonotype. This rearrangement joins TRBV6-1 to TRBJ1-1; D possibly corresponds to TRBD1 (5 bases). With 6 bases removed from V and 8 bases from J, the gap between germline ends came to 13 bases. CDR1 is MNHNS and CDR2 is SASEGT in the germline V gene. The CDR3 length is 12 residues. CDR3 DNA sequence: TGTGCCAGCAGCCCGATACCAGGGGAAGCTTTCTTT. This codes for CASSPIPGEAFF.

Ten or more counts support this clonotype. V usage is TRBV11-2 and J usage is TRBJ2-2; 8 bases agree with TRBD2. The CDR3 consists of 16 residues. From germline, CDR1 is SGHAT and CDR2 FQNNGV. Losses at the gene ends were 7 bases for V and 6 bases for J; bases not matched to a gene: 13. The CDR3: CASNLKGREESGELFF. The CDR3 region has the DNA TGTGCCAGCAACCTTAAAGGGCGGGAGGAGTCCGGGGAGCTGTTTTTT. Complete variable domain (other parts from reference TRBV11-2 and TRBJ2-2): EAGVAQSPRYKIIEKRQSVAFWCNPISGHATLYWYQQILGQGPKLLIQFQNNGVVDDSQLPKDRFSAERLKGVDSTLKIQPAKLEDSAVYLCASNLKGREESGELFFGEGSRLTVL.

This clonotype occurred many times. The rearrangement uses TRBV30 and TRBJ1-5; D is uncertain. Trimming stripped 2 bases from V and 3 bases from J, with 8 bases between. The CDR3 spans 13 residues. Germline CDR1 and CDR2: GTSNPN and SVGIG (reference sequence). CDR3 in amino acids: CAWSKKDNQPQHF. The CDR3 DNA reads as TGTGCCTGGAGTAAAAAAGACAATCAGCCCCAGCATTTT. Drawing the rest from reference TRBV30 and TRBJ1-5, the complete variable domain is SQTIHQWPATLVQPVGSPLSLECTVEGTSNPNLYWYRQAAGRGLQLLFYSVGIGQISSEVPQNLSASRPQDRQFILSSKKLLLSDSGFYLCAWSKKDNQPQHFGDGTRLSIL.